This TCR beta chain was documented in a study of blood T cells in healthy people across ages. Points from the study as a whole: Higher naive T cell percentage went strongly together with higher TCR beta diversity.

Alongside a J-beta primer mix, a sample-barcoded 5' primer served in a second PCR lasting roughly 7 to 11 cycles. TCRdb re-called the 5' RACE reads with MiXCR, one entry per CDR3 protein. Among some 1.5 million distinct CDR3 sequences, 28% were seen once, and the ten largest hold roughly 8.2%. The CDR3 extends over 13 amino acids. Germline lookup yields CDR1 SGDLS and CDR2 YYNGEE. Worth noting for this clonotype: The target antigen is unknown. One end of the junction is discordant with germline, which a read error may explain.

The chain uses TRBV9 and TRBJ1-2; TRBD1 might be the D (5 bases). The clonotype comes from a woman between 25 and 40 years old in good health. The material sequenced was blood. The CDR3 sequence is CANSPDSDYGYTF. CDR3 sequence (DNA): TGTGCCAACAGCCCTGACAGTGACTATGGCTACACCTTC.